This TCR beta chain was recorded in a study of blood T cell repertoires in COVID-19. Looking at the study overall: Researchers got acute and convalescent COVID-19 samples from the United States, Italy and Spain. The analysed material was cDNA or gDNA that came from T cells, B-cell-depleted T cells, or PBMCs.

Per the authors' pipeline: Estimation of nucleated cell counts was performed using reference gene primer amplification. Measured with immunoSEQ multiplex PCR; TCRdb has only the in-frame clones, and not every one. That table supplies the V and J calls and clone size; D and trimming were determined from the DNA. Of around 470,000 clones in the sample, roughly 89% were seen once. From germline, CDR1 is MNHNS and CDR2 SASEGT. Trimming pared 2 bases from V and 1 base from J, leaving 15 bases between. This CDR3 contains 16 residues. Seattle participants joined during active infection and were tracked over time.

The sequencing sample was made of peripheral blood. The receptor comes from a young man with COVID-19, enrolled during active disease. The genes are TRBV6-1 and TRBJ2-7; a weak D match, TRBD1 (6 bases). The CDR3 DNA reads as TGTGCCAGCAGTGAATGGAGACAGGCCTCTTCCTACGAGCAGTACTTC. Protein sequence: CASSEWRQASSYEQYF.